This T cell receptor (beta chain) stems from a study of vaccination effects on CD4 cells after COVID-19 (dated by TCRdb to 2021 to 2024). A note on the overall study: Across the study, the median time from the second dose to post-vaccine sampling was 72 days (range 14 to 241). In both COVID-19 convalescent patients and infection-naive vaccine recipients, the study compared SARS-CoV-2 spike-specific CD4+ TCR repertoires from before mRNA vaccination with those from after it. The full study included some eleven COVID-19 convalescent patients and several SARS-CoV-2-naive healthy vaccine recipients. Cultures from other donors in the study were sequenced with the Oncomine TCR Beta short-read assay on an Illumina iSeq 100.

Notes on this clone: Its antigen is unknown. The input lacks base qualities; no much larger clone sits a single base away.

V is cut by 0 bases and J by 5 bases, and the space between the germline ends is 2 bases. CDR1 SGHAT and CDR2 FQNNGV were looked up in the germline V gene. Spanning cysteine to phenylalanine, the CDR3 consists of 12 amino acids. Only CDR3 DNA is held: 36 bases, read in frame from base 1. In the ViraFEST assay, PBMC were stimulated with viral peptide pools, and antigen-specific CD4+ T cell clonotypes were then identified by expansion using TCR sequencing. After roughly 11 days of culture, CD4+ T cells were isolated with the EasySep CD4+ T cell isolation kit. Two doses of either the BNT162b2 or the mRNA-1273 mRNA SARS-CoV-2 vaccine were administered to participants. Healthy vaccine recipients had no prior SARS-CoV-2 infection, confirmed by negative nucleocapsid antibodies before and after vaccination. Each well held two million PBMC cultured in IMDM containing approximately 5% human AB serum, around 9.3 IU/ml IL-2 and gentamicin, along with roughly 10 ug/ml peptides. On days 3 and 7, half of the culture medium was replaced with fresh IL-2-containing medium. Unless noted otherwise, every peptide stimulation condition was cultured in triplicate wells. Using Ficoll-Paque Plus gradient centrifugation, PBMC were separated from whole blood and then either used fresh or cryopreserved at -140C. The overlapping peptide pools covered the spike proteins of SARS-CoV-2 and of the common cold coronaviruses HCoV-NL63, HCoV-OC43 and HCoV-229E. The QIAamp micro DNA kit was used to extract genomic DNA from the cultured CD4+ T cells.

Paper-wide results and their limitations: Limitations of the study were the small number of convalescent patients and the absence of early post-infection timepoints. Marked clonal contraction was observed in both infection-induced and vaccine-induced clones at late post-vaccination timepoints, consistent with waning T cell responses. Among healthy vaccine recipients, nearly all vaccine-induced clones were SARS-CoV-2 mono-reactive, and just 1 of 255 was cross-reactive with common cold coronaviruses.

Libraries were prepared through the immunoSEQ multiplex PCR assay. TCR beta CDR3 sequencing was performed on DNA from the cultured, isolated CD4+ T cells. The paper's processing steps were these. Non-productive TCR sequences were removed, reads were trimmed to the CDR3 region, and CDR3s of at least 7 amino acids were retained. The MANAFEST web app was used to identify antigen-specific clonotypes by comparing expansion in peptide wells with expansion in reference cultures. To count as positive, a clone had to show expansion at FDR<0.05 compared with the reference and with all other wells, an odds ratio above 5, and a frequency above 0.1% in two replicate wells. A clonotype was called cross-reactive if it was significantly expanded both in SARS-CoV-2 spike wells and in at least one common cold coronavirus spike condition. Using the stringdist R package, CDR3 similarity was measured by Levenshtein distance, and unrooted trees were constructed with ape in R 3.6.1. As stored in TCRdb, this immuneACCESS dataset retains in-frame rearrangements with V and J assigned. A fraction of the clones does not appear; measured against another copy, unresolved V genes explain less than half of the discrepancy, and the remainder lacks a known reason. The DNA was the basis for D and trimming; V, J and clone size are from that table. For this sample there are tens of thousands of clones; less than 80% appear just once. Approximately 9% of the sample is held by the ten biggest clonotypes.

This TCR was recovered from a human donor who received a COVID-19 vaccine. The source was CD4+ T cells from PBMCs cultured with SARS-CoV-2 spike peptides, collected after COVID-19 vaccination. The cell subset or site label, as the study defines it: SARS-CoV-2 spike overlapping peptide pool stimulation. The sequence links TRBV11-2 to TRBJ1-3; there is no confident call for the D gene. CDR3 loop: CASSLDRNTIYF. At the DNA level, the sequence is TGTGCCAGCAGCTTAGATAGAAACACCATATATTTT.